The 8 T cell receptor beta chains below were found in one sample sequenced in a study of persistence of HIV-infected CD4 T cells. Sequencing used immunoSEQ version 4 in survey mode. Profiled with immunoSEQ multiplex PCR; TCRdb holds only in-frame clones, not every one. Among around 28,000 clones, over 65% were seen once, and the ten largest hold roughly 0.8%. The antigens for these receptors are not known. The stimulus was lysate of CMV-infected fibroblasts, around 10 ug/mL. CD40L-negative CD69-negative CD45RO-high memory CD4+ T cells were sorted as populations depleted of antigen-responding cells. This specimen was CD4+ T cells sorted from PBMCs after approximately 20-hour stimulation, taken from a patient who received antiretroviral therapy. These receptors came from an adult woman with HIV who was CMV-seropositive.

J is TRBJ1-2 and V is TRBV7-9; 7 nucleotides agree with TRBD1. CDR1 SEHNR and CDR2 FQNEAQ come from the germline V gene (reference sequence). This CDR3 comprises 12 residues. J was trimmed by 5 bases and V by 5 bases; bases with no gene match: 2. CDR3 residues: CASSPTGYGYTF. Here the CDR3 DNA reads TGTGCCAGCAGCCCGACAGGGTATGGCTACACCTTC.

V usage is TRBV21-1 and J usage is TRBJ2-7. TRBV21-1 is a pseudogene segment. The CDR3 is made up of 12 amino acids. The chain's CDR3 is CASSRKDNEQYF. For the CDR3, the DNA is TGTGCCAGCAGCAGAAAGGATAACGAGCAGTACTTC.

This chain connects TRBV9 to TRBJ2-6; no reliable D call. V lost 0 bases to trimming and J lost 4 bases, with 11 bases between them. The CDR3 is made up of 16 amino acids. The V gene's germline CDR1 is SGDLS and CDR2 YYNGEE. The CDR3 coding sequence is TGTGCCAGCAGCGTAGCTGTCGGGCGCGGGGCCAACGTCCTGACTTTC. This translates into CASSVAVGRGANVLTF. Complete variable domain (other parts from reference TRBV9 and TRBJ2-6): DSGVTQTPKHLITATGQRVTLRCSPRSGDLSVYWYQQSLDQGLQFLIQYYNGEERAKGNILERFSAQQFPDLHSELNLSSLELGDSALYFCASSVAVGRGANVLTFGAGSRLTVL.

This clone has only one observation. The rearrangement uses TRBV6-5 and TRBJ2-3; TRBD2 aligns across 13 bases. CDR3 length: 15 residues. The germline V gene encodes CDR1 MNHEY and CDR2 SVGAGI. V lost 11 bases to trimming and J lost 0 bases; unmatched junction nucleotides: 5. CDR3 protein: CAGEGLAGSTDTQYF. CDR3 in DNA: TGTGCCGGGGAGGGACTAGCGGGGAGCACAGATACGCAGTATTTT.

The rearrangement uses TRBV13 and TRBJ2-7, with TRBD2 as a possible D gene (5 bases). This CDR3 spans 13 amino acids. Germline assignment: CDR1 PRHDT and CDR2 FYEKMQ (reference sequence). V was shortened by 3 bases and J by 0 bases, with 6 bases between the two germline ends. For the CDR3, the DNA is TGTGCCAGCAGCTTCGGGGTCTCCTACGAGCAGTACGTC. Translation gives CASSFGVSYEQYV.

Here the CDR3 DNA reads TGCGCCAGCAACAGGGGGCGGGCAGGGTACACTGAAGCTTTCTTT. Its translation: CASNRGRAGYTEAFF. This sequence joins TRBV5-1 and TRBJ1-1; 9 nucleotides agree with TRBD1. The J segment lost 3 bases and the V segment lost 6 bases, leaving 9 bases of the junction unmatched. CDR1 is SGHRS and CDR2 is YFSETQ in the germline V gene. The CDR3 is 15 amino acids. The full variable domain, its missing parts supplied by reference TRBV5-1 and TRBJ1-1, is KAGVTQTPRYLIKTRGQQVTLSCSPISGHRSVSWYQQTPGQGLQFLFEYFSETQRNKGNFPGRFSGRQFSNSRSEMNVSTLELGDSALYLCASNRGRAGYTEAFFGQGTRLTVV.

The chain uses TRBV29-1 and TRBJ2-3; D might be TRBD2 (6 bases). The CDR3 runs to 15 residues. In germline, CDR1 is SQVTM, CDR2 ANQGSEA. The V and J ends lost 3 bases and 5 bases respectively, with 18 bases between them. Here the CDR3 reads CSVDPRSGAGDTQYF. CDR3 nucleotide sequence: TGCAGCGTTGATCCCCGTAGCGGAGCGGGAGATACGCAGTATTTT.

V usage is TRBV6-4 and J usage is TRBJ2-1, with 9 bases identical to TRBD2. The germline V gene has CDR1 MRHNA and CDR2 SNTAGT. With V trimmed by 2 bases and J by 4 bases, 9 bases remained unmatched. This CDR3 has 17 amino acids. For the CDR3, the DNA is TGTGCCAGCAGTGACCGACCCTCAGCGGGGGGTTACAATGAGCAGTTCTTC. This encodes CASSDRPSAGGYNEQFF.